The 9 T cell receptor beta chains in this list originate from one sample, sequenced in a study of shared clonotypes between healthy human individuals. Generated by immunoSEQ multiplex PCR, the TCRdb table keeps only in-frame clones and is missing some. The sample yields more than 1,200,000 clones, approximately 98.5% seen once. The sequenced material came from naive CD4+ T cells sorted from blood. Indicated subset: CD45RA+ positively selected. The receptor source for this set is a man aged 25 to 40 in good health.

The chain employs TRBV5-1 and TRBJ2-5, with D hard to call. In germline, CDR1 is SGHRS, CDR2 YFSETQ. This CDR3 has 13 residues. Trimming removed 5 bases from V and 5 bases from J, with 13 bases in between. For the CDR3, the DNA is TGCGCCAGCAGTAATCAAGGAGCGGAGACCCAGTACTTC. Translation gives CASSNQGAETQYF.

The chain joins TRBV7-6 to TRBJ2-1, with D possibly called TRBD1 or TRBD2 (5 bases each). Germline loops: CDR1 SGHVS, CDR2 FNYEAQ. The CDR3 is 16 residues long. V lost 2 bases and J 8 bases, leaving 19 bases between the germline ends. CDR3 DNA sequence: TGTGCCAGCAGCTTAACACGGACATGGGAGCGTCATGAGCAGTTCTTC. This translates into CASSLTRTWERHEQFF.

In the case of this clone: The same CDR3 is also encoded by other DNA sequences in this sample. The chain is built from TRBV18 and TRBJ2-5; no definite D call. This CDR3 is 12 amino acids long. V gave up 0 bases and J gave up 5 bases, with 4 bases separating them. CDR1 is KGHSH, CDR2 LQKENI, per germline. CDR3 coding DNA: TGTGCCAGCTCACCACCGCTGGAGACCCAGTACTTC. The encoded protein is CASSPPLETQYF. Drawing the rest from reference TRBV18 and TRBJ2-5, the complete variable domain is NAGVMQNPRHLVRRRGQEARLRCSPMKGHSHVYWYRQLPEEGLKFMVYLQKENIIDESGMPKERFSAEFPKEGPSILRIQQVVRGDSAAYFCASSPPLETQYFGPGTRLLVL.

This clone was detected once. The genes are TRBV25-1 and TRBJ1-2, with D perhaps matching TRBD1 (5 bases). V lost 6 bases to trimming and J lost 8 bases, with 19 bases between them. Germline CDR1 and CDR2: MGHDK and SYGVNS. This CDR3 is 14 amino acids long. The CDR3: CASSVEWGTGGYTF. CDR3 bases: TGTGCCAGCAGCGTTGAATGGGGTACAGGAGGCTACACCTTC.

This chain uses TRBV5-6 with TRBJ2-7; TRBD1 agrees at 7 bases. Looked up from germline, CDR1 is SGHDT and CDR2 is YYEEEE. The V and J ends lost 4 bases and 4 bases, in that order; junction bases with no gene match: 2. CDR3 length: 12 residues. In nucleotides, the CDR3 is TGTGCCAGCAGCATGGGACAGTACGAGCAGTACTTC. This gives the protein CASSMGQYEQYF. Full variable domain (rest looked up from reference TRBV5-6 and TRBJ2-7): DAGVTQSPTHLIKTRGQQVTLRCSPKSGHDTVSWYQQALGQGPQFIFQYYEEEERQRGNFPDRFSGHQFPNYSSELNVNALLLGDSALYLCASSMGQYEQYFGPGTRLTVT.

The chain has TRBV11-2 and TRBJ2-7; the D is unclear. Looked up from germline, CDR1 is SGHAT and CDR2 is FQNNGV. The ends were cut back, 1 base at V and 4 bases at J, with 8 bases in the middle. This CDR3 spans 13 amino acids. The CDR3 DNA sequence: TGTGCCAGCAGCTTAGCAAGTCTGTACGAGCAGTACTTC. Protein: CASSLASLYEQYF.

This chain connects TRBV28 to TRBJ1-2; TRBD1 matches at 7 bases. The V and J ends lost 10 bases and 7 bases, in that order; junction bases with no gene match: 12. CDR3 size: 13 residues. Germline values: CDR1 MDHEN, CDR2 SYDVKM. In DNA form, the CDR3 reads TGTGCCACCCCGGTTGAGCAGGGGGTTGGCTACACCTTC. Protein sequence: CATPVEQGVGYTF.

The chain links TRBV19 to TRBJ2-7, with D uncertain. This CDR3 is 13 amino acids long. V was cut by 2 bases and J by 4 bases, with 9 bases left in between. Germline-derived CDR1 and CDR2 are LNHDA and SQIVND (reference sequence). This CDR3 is CASSIIGTYEQYF. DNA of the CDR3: TGTGCCAGTAGTATAATCGGAACGTACGAGCAGTACTTC. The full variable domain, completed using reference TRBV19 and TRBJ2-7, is DGGITQSPKYLFRKEGQNVTLSCEQNLNHDAMYWYRQDPGQGLRLIYYSQIVNDFQKGDIAEGYSVSREKKESFPLTVTSAQKNPTAFYLCASSIIGTYEQYFGPGTRLTVT.

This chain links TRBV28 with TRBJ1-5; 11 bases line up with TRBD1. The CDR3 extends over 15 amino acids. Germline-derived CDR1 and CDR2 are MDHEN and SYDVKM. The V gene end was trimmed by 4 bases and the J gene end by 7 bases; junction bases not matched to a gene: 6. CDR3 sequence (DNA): TGTGCCAGCAGTTCCTCCGGGACAGGGGGGCAGCCCCAGCATTTT. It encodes CASSSSGTGGQPQHF.